The following is a TCR beta chain sequence with its context. The antigen is not known. The CDR3 is made up of 16 amino acids. Germline V CDR1 and CDR2: MNHEY, SMNVEV (reference sequence). V lost 0 bases to trimming and J lost 1 base; unmatched junction nucleotides: 4. TCRdb's table, derived via immunoSEQ multiplex PCR, lists solely in-frame clones and lacks some. Of approximately 940,000 clones listed, approximately 80% are singletons. The data stem from a study of shared clonotypes between healthy human individuals. Study-wide points: A generally larger estimated richness was seen in naive subsets than in memory subsets.

Sequencing was done on a sample of memory CD4+ T cells sorted from blood. The subset here: CD45RA-negative fraction. The genes are TRBV27 and TRBJ2-5; TRBD2 matches 8 bases. The TCR sequence derives from a man aged 18 to 30 in good health. The CDR3 DNA reads as TGTGCCAGCAGTTTATCTCGCGGGGGGCTCCAAGAGACCCAGTACTTC. Encoded protein: CASSLSRGGLQETQYF.